The rows below give T cell receptor beta chains drawn from one sample of a study of long-term antiretroviral therapy in people with HIV. Sequencing was performed with immunoSEQ multiplex PCR; in TCRdb, only in-frame clones are kept and a portion is missing. This repertoire shows approximately 11,000 clones, roughly 80% found once; its top ten account for around 20%. This specimen was unsorted PBMCs, taken about 7 years after starting antiretroviral therapy. All receptors come from a middle-aged man with HIV. The CDR3 runs from the conserved cysteine through the conserved F or W. The D gene is left open where the match is weak. A clone size is listed for some rows: how often the clone was seen (once, few, many), or a class if it is expanded.

TRBV5-1	TRBJ2-7	NA	NA	TGCGCCAGCAGCTTGGTTGGACAGACCTACGAGCAGTACTTC	CASSLVGQTYEQYF
TRBV19	TRBJ2-7	NA	TRBD2	TGTGCCAGTAGTATAGGAACGGGCGGGGGCTACGAGCAGTACTTC	CASSIGTGGGYEQYF
TRBV5-6	TRBJ1-2	NA	NA	TGTGCCAGCAGACCTACAGAGAGCTATGGCTACACCTTC	CASRPTESYGYTF
TRBV11-3	TRBJ1-3	NA	NA	TGTGCCAGCAGCTCCTTGGACCCTGGAAACACCATATATTTT	CASSSLDPGNTIYF
TRBV2	TRBJ2-3	NA	TRBD2	TGTGCCAGCATGACTAGCGGCACAGATACGCAGTATTTT	CASMTSGTDTQYF
TRBV19	TRBJ2-5	NA	NA	TGTGCCAGTAGTGACAGTAGGTTCGAGACCCAGTACTTC	CASSDSRFETQYF
TRBV6-5	TRBJ2-7	NA	NA	TGTGCCAGCAGTTACTCGAAAGGGGACGAGCAGTACTTC	CASSYSKGDEQYF
TRBV6-6	TRBJ2-3	NA	NA	TGTGCCAGCAGTTACTCGAACTCAGATACGCAGTATTTT	CASSYSNSDTQYF
TRBV2	TRBJ2-6	NA	TRBD2	TGTGCCAGCAGTGAAGCGCTAGTCGGGGGGGCTGGGGCCAACGTCCTGACTTTC	CASSEALVGGAGANVLTF
TRBV5-8	TRBJ1-6	NA	NA	TGTGCCAGCAGCTGGGACGGTGCAAATTCACCCCTCCACTTT	CASSWDGANSPLHF
TRBV7-9	TRBJ2-3	NA	NA	TGTGCCAGCAGCTTCTCCCTCCGGGATACGCAGTATTTT	CASSFSLRDTQYF
TRBV21-1	TRBJ2-3	NA	NA	TGTGCCAGCAGCTTCCTTAGCGGGGGCACAGATACGCAGTATTTT	CASSFLSGGTDTQYF
TRBV10-3	TRBJ2-7	NA	NA	TGTGCCATCAGTGGCGATGCGGCGGGGGCCGCAGTAACCTACGAGCAGTACTTC	CAISGDAAGAAVTYEQYF
TRBV4-1	TRBJ1-5	NA	TRBD1	TGCGCCAGCAGCCAAGTCCCGACAGGGAATCAGCCCCAGCATTTT	CASSQVPTGNQPQHF
TRBV2	TRBJ1-1	NA	NA	TGTGCCAGCAAGGATAGGTGGAACACTGAAGCTTTCTTT	CASKDRWNTEAFF
TRBV19	TRBJ2-7	NA	TRBD2	TGTGCCAGTAGTATAGATCACGCGGGAGGAAACGAGCAGTACTTC	CASSIDHAGGNEQYF
TRBV25-1	TRBJ1-2	few	NA	TGTGCCAGCAGTGAATATCGGCAGGGAACCTATGGCTACACCTTC	CASSEYRQGTYGYTF
TRBV5-8	TRBJ2-7	NA	NA	TGTGCCAGCAGCCCCAGTGGGGATTCCTACGAGCAGTACTTC	CASSPSGDSYEQYF
TRBV10-3	TRBJ1-5	NA	NA	TGTGCCATCAGTGAGTCCAAAGGTGATCATCAGCCCCAGCATTTT	CAISESKGDHQPQHF
TRBV6-1	TRBJ2-7	few	NA	TGTGCCAGCAGTGTTGACATCACAGCCTCCTACGAGCAGTACTTC	CASSVDITASYEQYF
TRBV27	TRBJ1-5	NA	NA	TGTGCCAGCAGTTTTCCGGATCAGCCCCAGCATTTT	CASSFPDQPQHF
TRBV15	TRBJ2-5	NA	TRBD1	TGTGCCACCAGCAGAGAGACAGGGGGCGAGGAGACCCAGTACTTC	CATSRETGGEETQYF
TRBV4-1	TRBJ2-2	NA	NA	TGCGCCAGTACAGGGTTAGGCACCGGGGAGCTGTTTTTT	CASTGLGTGELFF
TRBV11-3	TRBJ2-7	NA	TRBD1	TGTGCCAGCAGCTTAGATTTCCCGGGACAGGACTACGAGCAGTACTTC	CASSLDFPGQDYEQYF
TRBV2	TRBJ2-3	NA	NA	TGTGCCAGCAGTGAAGGGGGGCCCACAGATACGCAGTATTTT	CASSEGGPTDTQYF
TRBV27	TRBJ2-7	NA	NA	TGTGCCAGCAGTCCCGGGCAGGCCTACGAGCAGTACTTC	CASSPGQAYEQYF
TRBV27	TRBJ2-2	NA	NA	TGTGCCAGCAGTTTGATGTTTTGGCAATCCGGGGAGCTGTTTTTT	CASSLMFWQSGELFF
TRBV4-1	TRBJ1-1	NA	NA	TGCGCCAGCAGGTTCGGAGGCCCGGAGACTGAAGCTTTCTTT	CASRFGGPETEAFF
TRBV30	TRBJ2-2	NA	TRBD1	TGTGCCTGGGGGACAGGTGGCCCCGGGGAGCTGTTTTTT	CAWGTGGPGELFF
TRBV2	TRBJ1-1	NA	TRBD1	TGTGCCAGCAGTGAGGGACAGGTCTTCGAGGCTTTCTTT	CASSEGQVFEAFF
TRBV5-1	TRBJ2-7	once	TRBD2	TGCGCCAGCAGCTTGGGGCTAGCGGGTACCTACGAGCAGTACTTC	CASSLGLAGTYEQYF
TRBV7-9	TRBJ1-3	few	NA	TGTGCCAGCCTCGACGCAGGGAACTCTGGAAACACCATATATTTT	CASLDAGNSGNTIYF
TRBV6-5	TRBJ2-5	NA	NA	TGTGCCAGCAGACCTACAGGGTACCAAGAGACCCAGTACTTC	CASRPTGYQETQYF
TRBV5-1	TRBJ2-7	NA	NA	TGCGCCAGCAGCTTGTCAGGGGAATTCTACGAGCAGTACTTC	CASSLSGEFYEQYF
TRBV5-8	TRBJ2-2	NA	NA	TGTGCCAGCAGCTTGCCCGGGGTAAACACCGGGGAGCTGTTTTTT	CASSLPGVNTGELFF
TRBV2	TRBJ2-7	few	NA	TGTGCCAGCCTGGCGACTACCTACGAGCAGTACTTC	CASLATTYEQYF
TRBV19	TRBJ2-4	NA	NA	TGTGCCAGTAGTGGAGGGCCCTCCGGGCAAAACATTCAGTACTTC	CASSGGPSGQNIQYF
TRBV11-2	TRBJ2-5	NA	TRBD1	TGTGCCAGCAGCCAGGACAGGGGGTCTCAAGAGACCCAGTACTTC	CASSQDRGSQETQYF
TRBV10-3	TRBJ1-2	NA	NA	TGTGCCATCAATACTGTACCGGACAGTTTCAGCTATGGCTACACCTTC	CAINTVPDSFSYGYTF
TRBV10-3	TRBJ2-1	NA	NA	TGTGCCATCAGTGAGTCGTTGGGTCAGTTCGACAATGAGCAGTTCTTC	CAISESLGQFDNEQFF
TRBV19	TRBJ1-3	NA	NA	TGTGCCAGTAGTACACAGGGAACTGGAAACACCATATATTTT	CASSTQGTGNTIYF